This T cell receptor (beta chain) was sequenced during a study of follicular helper T cells after annual influenza vaccination (dated by TCRdb to the late 2010s). Some background on the complete study: Blood was collected on days 0, 7 and 28 after each seasonal influenza vaccination. The 2015 samples were processed right after collection, while the 2013-2014 samples were cryopreserved. To study recall of cTfh clones, some subjects were followed through successive annual vaccinations in the 2013-2014, 2014-2015 and 2015-2016 seasons. One week after vaccination, a second recruited cohort of roughly 11 subjects (Table S1) displayed a similar ICOS+CD38+ cTfh response. Multi-year samples were obtained from about six subjects, with two vaccination seasons covered for a few subjects and three seasons covered for two subjects.

The CDR3, cysteine through phenylalanine, is 17 amino acids long. Only the CDR3 DNA stays, 51 bases, in frame from base 1. Relative to germline, V is 3 bases shorter and J is 0 bases shorter, with 14 bases between their ends. The CDR1 and CDR2 encoded by the germline V gene are KGHSH and LQKENI. This specimen's time point label, interpreted: 2014-2015 season, pre-vaccination. Adults were given seasonal inactivated influenza vaccine (Fluvarix), and sorted blood CD4 subsets were followed by TCRB sequencing before and after vaccination. To be eligible, subjects had to live in the community and must not have received influenza vaccine in the previous 6 months. Influenza vaccine contraindications, substance abuse, HIV/AIDS, active malignancy, immunomodulatory medication and active illness such as respiratory infection were included among the exclusion criteria. Per time point, between roughly 35 and 100 mL of blood was sampled. Either Ficoll-Paque PLUS or SepMate separation was used to isolate PBMC. CXCR5- memory CD4 T cells were sorted as a comparison non-Tfh subset. Cell subsets were sorted from PBMC on a BD FACS Aria before DNA extraction.

The library came from the immunoSEQ multiplex PCR assay. Adaptive Biotechnologies handled the TCRB amplification, library preparation, sequencing and preliminary bioinformatics at Survey level resolution. In the authors' own workflow: Clonality was calculated in R as 1 minus normalized Shannon entropy, and the Gini index was computed with the R package ineq. The overlap score was defined as the summed counts of shared sequences divided by the total counts of all sequences in both compared samples. Significance of shared clonotypes was assessed by Fisher's exact test, with a theoretical repertoire of 10^7 TCRB sequences assumed. This is the immuneACCESS table as TCRdb keeps it, with only in-frame sequences that have V and J called. A part of the clones is gone; compared with another copy, unresolved V genes explain less than half, and the rest is unexplained. V, J and clone size derive from that table, while D and trimming were established from the DNA sequence. This sample comprises 10,000 to 15,000 clones, around four fifths of them detected only once. The leading ten clones occupy 0.45% of the sample.

Concerning this clone: Its target antigen remains unknown. Qualities for individual bases were not recorded, and no much larger clone is one base off.

The paper's findings and limits, for the study overall: In the assessment of influenza clone enrichment, the possibility that the much larger non-cTfh compartments were undersampled could not be ruled out. Day 7 ICOS+CD38+ clones were most often found later in ICOS-CD38- cTfh, suggesting that subset may serve as a memory reservoir. Successive annual vaccinations recalled a recurring oligoclonal ICOS+CD38+ cTfh response that included tetramer and AIM influenza-specific clonotypes. ICOS+CD38+ cTfh clonality correlated with the frequency of that population, and its change correlated with the change in circulating plasmablast frequency. Because only about 9.5-22% of the analyzed cells gave productive TCRB sequences, there was no way to sample rare clonotypes.

Sequenced material: CXCR5- memory CD4+ T cells sorted from blood, taken on the day of influenza vaccination. The cell subset or site label, as the study defines it: CXCR5- memory CD4 T cells. The sequence was collected from an adult who received the influenza vaccine. The chain is made from TRBV18 and TRBJ2-2, and the D gene may be TRBD2, 6 bases matching. The nucleotide sequence reads TGTGCCAGCTCACCCGGAAAGGGAGGCTCGAACACCGGGGAGCTGTTTTTT. It translates as CASSPGKGGSNTGELFF.